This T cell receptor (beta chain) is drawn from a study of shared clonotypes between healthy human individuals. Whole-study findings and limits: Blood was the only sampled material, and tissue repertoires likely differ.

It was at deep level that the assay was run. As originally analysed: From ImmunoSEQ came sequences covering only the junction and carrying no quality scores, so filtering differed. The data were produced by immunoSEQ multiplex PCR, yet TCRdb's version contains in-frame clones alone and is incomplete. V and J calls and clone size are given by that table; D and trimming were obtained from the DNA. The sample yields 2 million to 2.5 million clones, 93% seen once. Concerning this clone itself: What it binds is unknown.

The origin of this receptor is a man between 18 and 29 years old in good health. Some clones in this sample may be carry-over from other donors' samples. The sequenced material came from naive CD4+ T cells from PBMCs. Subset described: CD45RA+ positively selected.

The CDR3 region has the DNA TGTGCCAGCAGTCAAAGGTTTGCAAGTTACGAGCAGTACTTC. This sequence encodes CASSQRFASYEQYF. This chain connects TRBV27 to TRBJ2-7; D uncertain. CDR1 and CDR2 from the germline V gene are MNHEY and SMNVEV (reference sequence). There are 14 residues in the CDR3. Trimming took off 5 bases at V and 4 bases at J, with 15 bases between the two ends.